The 8 T cell receptor beta chains reported below all come from one sample, sequenced in a study of blood T cells in healthy people across ages. Combining a sample-barcoded 5' primer with a J-beta primer mix, a second PCR ran for about 7 to 12 cycles. From the 5' RACE reads, TCRdb called clonotypes with MiXCR, one entry per CDR3 protein. The data hold about 500,000 distinct CDR3 sequences, with 24% observed a single time. These records were also assigned to another study, of T cells of mothers and their children.

Sequencing used blood. These TCRs come from a boy aged 10-17 years in good health.

The genes are TRBV20-1 and TRBJ2-5, with 7 nucleotides matching TRBD2. The length of the CDR3 is 13 residues. Trimming at V came to 1 base and at J to 2 bases, leaving 1 base not matched to a gene. Germline CDR1 and CDR2: DFQATT and SNEGSKA (reference sequence). The CDR3 loop reads CSARVGGQETQYF. The CDR3 DNA reads as TGCAGTGCTAGAGTGGGGGGGCAAGAGACCCAGTACTTC.

This clonotype was seen a handful of times. The genes are TRBV29-1 and TRBJ1-1; TRBD1 aligns across 9 bases. This CDR3 is built from 17 residues. The V segment lost 6 bases and the J segment 0 bases; nucleotides outside the gene matches: 14. Germline values: CDR1 SQVTM, CDR2 ANQGSEA. The DNA of the CDR3 is TGCAGCGTCGGCGGGGGACAGGGCCCACTCATGAACACTGAAGCTTTCTTT. Its translation: CSVGGGQGPLMNTEAFF.

The genes are TRBV7-2 and TRBJ1-1, with TRBD1 as a possible D gene (5 bases). V lost 6 bases and J 4 bases, leaving 12 bases between the germline ends. CDR3 length equals 13 residues. Germline CDR1 SGHTA, CDR2 FQGNSA. The CDR3 is CASRPDRRTEAFF. As DNA, the CDR3 is TGTGCCAGCAGACCAGACAGACGCACTGAAGCTTTCTTT.

The genes are TRBV5-5 and TRBJ2-1; D is undetermined. V lost 0 bases and J 0 bases, leaving 7 bases between the germline ends. Germline lookup yields CDR1 SGHKS and CDR2 YYEKEE (reference sequence). CDR3 length equals 15 residues. CDR3 bases: TGTGCCAGCAGCTTGGCCCCTGGCTCCTACAATGAGCAGTTCTTC. This gives the protein CASSLAPGSYNEQFF.

This clonotype was picked up a small number of times. The rearrangement links TRBV4-3 to TRBJ2-2; D is perhaps TRBD1 or TRBD2 (5 bases each). Germline V gene sequence: CDR1 LGHNA, CDR2 YSLEER. Trimming removed 4 bases at V and 4 bases at J, with 16 bases between. The CDR3 extends over 16 amino acids. The CDR3 here is CASSRAGGGRTGELFF. In DNA form, the CDR3 reads TGCGCCAGCAGCCGGGCAGGTGGGGGACGCACCGGGGAGCTGTTTTTT.

Concerning this clonotype: Its ends do not fully match the called genes, so a read error is possible. The gene calls are TRBV3-1 and TRBJ2-3; D might be TRBD1 (5 bases). From germline, CDR1 is LGHDT and CDR2 YNNKEL (reference sequence). This CDR3 contains 14 residues. In nucleotides, the CDR3 is TGTGCCAGCAGCCAAGGGGGCGCGGCAGATACGCGGTATTTT. Translating it yields CASSQGGAADTRYF.

This chain joins TRBV4-2 and TRBJ2-7; no clear D. The CDR3 sequence is 16 residues long. Trimming shortened V by 0 bases and J by 4 bases, and 16 bases separated the two germline ends. The germline gives CDR1 LGHNA, CDR2 YNFKEQ. The CDR3 spells CASSQEVGAAEYEQYF. The CDR3 DNA is TGTGCCAGCAGCCAAGAAGTCGGAGCTGCTGAATACGAGCAGTACTTC.

The rearrangement uses TRBV3-1 and TRBJ2-1; D not certain. This CDR3 has 17 residues. V gave up 0 bases and J gave up 0 bases, with 12 bases separating them. Germline V gene data show CDR1 as LGHDT and CDR2 as YNNKEL (reference sequence). CDR3 in amino acids: CASSQDPGGSSYNEQFF. In DNA, the CDR3 is TGTGCCAGCAGCCAAGATCCGGGTGGCAGCTCCTACAATGAGCAGTTCTTC.